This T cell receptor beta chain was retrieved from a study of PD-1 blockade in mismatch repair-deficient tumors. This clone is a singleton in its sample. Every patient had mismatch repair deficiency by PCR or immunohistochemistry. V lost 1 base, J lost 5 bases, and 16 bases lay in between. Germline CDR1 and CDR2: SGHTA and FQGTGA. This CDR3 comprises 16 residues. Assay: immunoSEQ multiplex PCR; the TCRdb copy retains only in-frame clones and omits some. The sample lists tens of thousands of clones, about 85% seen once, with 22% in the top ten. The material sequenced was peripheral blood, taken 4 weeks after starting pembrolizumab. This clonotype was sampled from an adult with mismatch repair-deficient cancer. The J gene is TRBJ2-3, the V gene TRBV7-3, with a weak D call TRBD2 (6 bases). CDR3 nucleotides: TGTGCCAGCAGCTTAAAGGTAGCGGAGGTGGGAGATACGCAGTATTTT. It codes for CASSLKVAEVGDTQYF.